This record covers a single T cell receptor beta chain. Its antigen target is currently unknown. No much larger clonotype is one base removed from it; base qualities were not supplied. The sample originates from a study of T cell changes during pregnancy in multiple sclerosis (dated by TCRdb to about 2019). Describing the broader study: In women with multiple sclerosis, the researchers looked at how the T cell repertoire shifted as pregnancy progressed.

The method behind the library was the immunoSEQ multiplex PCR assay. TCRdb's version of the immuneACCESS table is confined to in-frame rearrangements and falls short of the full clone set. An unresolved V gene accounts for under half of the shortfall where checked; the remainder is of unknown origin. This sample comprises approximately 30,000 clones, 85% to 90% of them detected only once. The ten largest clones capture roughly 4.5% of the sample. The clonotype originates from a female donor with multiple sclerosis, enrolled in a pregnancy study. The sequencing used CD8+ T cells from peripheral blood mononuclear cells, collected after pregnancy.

The CDR3 protein sequence reads: CASSYYSGGENNEQFF. The nucleotide sequence is given as TGCGCCAGCAGCTACTATAGCGGGGGGGAGAACAATGAGCAGTTCTTC. The chain couples TRBV5-1 to TRBJ2-1; a stretch of 11 junction bases matches TRBD2. Inclusive of the bounding cysteine and phenylalanine, the CDR3 is 16 residues long. Only CDR3 DNA is held: 48 bases, read in frame from base 1. CDR1 and CDR2 (SGHRS, YFSETQ) derive from the germline V gene. The junction shows trimming of 3 bases on V and 5 bases on J, and the gene matches do not reach 7 bases of it. Where the CDR3 stops, the reference TRBV5-1 and TRBJ2-1 genes take over; the full variable domain is KAGVTQTPRYLIKTRGQQVTLSCSPISGHRSVSWYQQTPGQGLQFLFEYFSETQRNKGNFPGRFSGRQFSNSRSEMNVSTLELGDSALYLCASSYYSGGENNEQFFGPGTRLTVL.